This paragraph covers one T cell receptor (beta chain) sequence. Its antigen is not identified. These data are taken from a study of response to subunit inactivated influenza vaccine. Study observations and caveats: Authors suggested few new T cells are recruited by each seasonal influenza vaccination.

CDR3 size: 13 residues. After removal of 3 bases from V and 6 bases from J, the junction contained 3 bases not matched to a gene. Germline CDR1 and CDR2: SGHRS and YFSETQ. MiXCR, applied by TCRdb to the RT-PCR reads, yields one record per CDR3 protein. The repertoire holds a few hundred thousand distinct CDR3 sequences, with around 15% as singletons. This sequence originates from a man aged 50 or older who received an inactivated influenza vaccine. J is TRBJ1-2 and V is TRBV5-1; 9 nucleotides line up with TRBD1. Specimen: PBMCs from blood, collected approximately 12 days after vaccination. The CDR3 sequence: CASSWDRVDGYTF. In DNA form, the CDR3 reads TGCGCCAGCAGCTGGGACAGGGTGGATGGCTACACCTTC.